The T cell receptor beta chain under discussion was sequenced for a study of blood T cell repertoires in COVID-19. Germline lookup yields CDR1 LNHDA and CDR2 SQIVND (reference sequence). This CDR3 region has 15 residues. Unmatched junction bases numbered 2, after V lost 1 base and J lost 3 bases. Those enrolled in Seattle joined during active infection and were followed longitudinally afterward. The data were produced by immunoSEQ multiplex PCR, yet TCRdb's version contains in-frame clones alone and is incomplete. The sample lists 65,000 to 95,000 clones, approximately 91% occurring once. Sequencing was done on a sample of peripheral blood. V and J are TRBV19 and TRBJ2-7; TRBD2 matches at 11 bases. The TCR originated in a man aged 50-59 years with COVID-19, enrolled during active disease. CDR3 protein: CASSIGGTSGYEQYF. The CDR3 coding sequence is TGTGCCAGTAGTATAGGGGGGACTAGCGGCTACGAGCAGTACTTC.